This T cell receptor beta chain comes out of a study of cytomegalovirus exposure and HLA in healthy donors. Study background: An early release of data contained around 80 million unique TCRs, which came from HLA-typed donors. Roughly four fifths of 398 genotyped donors fell in the Caucasian-associated ancestry cluster. Study results and limitations: Cytomegalovirus-associated TCR beta chains were listed, numbering some 170. TCR beta chains associated with HLA were, in a later analysis, more clonally expanded than equally common others.

Deletions cut 9 bases from V and 5 bases from J, with 16 bases between. The CDR3 consists of 14 residues. Germline V gives CDR1 LNHDA, CDR2 SQIVND (reference sequence). The study ran its PCR with 60 Vbeta and 13 Jbeta primers. Profiling relied on immunoSEQ multiplex PCR, and the TCRdb table lists in-frame clones only, not all of them. Among approximately 110,000 clones listed, about 74% were seen once. A word on this clone: Its specificity is not known.

The chain combines TRBV19 with TRBJ2-2, with a weak D call TRBD1 (5 bases). Sequenced: PBMCs. The TCR comes from a woman aged 45-65 years in good health and CMV-seropositive. This CDR3 reads CASTRQRSTGELFF. The CDR3 DNA reads TGTGCCAGCACGAGACAGCGCAGTACCGGGGAGCTGTTTTTT.